One sample yielded the 21 T cell receptor beta chains listed below, sequenced in a study of blood T cells in healthy people across ages. Together with a sample-barcoded 5' primer, a J-beta primer mix was included in a second PCR lasting about 6 to 11 cycles. MiXCR, applied by TCRdb to the 5' RACE reads, yields one record per CDR3 protein. The sample has about 1.4 million distinct CDR3 sequences, approximately 63% seen once. Material for sequencing was blood. The receptors derive from a man aged 18 to 29 in good health.

The rearrangement links TRBV4-2 to TRBJ2-7, with 9 nucleotides matching TRBD1. The J call may be wrong; the DNA end is better matched by TRBJ2-5. Germline CDR1 is LGHNA and CDR2 is YNFKEQ. The CDR3 length is 14 residues. CDR3 sequence reads: CASGTTGGKETQYF. CDR3 DNA sequence: TGTGCCAGCGGTACTACAGGGGGCAAGGAGACCCAGTACTTC.

The genes are TRBV5-5 and TRBJ1-4, with a weak D call TRBD1 (5 bases). V shed 4 bases and J shed 7 bases, with 20 bases lying between them. Per germline, CDR1 SGHKS and CDR2 YYEKEE (reference sequence). There are 16 residues in the CDR3. CDR3 DNA: TGTGCCAGCAGCCACTGGGGCGAAGGGGAATCTGAAAAACTGTTTTTT. The encoded protein is CASSHWGEGESEKLFF.

The CDR3 DNA is TGTGCCAGCAGTTACTCGCTCCAGGGCCCGGGAAACACCATATATTTT. Translation gives CASSYSLQGPGNTIYF. V usage is TRBV6-6 and J usage is TRBJ1-3, with a tentative D call TRBD1 (5 bases). Deletions cut 0 bases from V and 4 bases from J, with 13 bases between. CDR3 length equals 16 residues. Germline CDR1 and CDR2: MNHNY and SVGAGI (reference sequence).

In this sample, this clonotype turned up once. This chain links TRBV6-5 with TRBJ1-2; TRBD1 aligns across 7 bases. The J segment lost 8 bases and the V segment lost 5 bases, leaving 14 bases of the junction unmatched. The CDR3 totals 15 residues. Germline assignment: CDR1 MNHEY and CDR2 SVGAGI. The CDR3 region is CASSPHLDRVRGYTF. The CDR3 nucleotides are TGTGCCAGCAGTCCACACCTAGACAGGGTGCGCGGCTACACCTTC.

V usage is TRBV11-2 and J usage is TRBJ2-3; 8 bases line up with TRBD1. Germline-derived CDR1 and CDR2 are SGHAT and FQNNGV. The CDR3 has 15 amino acids. The V gene end was trimmed by 5 bases and the J gene end by 4 bases; junction bases not matched to a gene: 8. The CDR3 coding sequence is TGTGCCAGCAGCCCGGGACAGGTTGTCGCAGATACGCAGTATTTT. This encodes CASSPGQVVADTQYF.

The V gene is TRBV29-1, the J gene TRBJ1-4; D not resolved. Trimming removed 5 bases at V and 8 bases at J, with 9 bases between. The CDR3 is made up of 11 amino acids. Germline assignment: CDR1 SQVTM and CDR2 ANQGSEA. The CDR3 is CSVMIGEKLFF. CDR3 sequence (DNA): TGCAGCGTTATGATTGGAGAAAAACTGTTTTTT.

The chain uses TRBV7-2 and TRBJ1-2; D unresolved. The CDR3 runs to 13 residues. Per germline, CDR1 SGHTA and CDR2 FQGNSA. The V gene lost 0 bases and the J gene lost 7 bases, with 9 bases spanning the gap. The CDR3 DNA reads as TGTGCCAGCAGCTTAGCGGCCCCAGTTGGCTACACCTTC. The encoded protein is CASSLAAPVGYTF.

This clonotype was seen once. The rearrangement uses TRBV27 and TRBJ2-4; TRBD1 aligns across 7 bases. Matching the DNA end better, TRBJ2-5 makes the J call doubtful. The CDR3 has 14 amino acids. Germline V CDR1 and CDR2: MNHEY, SMNVEV (reference sequence). The CDR3 DNA sequence: TGTGCCAGCAGAGACAGGGATGTATTCGAGACCCAGTACTTC. Encoded protein: CASRDRDVFETQYF.

This chain links TRBV9 with TRBJ2-1; no reliable D call. V gave up 0 bases and J gave up 8 bases, with 12 bases separating them. The CDR3 extends over 14 amino acids. CDR1 and CDR2 from the germline V gene are SGDLS and YYNGEE. CDR3 sequence reads: CASSVVGLVDEQFF. As DNA, the CDR3 is TGTGCCAGCAGCGTAGTGGGGTTGGTGGATGAGCAGTTCTTC.

In this sample, this clonotype turned up a few times. The chain combines TRBV9 with TRBJ1-2; D gene uncertain. Trimming took 1 base from V and 8 from J, leaving 9 bases between them. Germline CDR1 and CDR2: SGDLS and YYNGEE. This CDR3 comprises 12 residues. The CDR3 DNA follows: TGTGCCAGCAGCGTAAGCAGGCGGGGCTACACCTTC. This sequence encodes CASSVSRRGYTF.

The rearrangement uses TRBV7-9 and TRBJ2-5; D is possibly TRBD2 (5 bases). This CDR3 has 11 amino acids. Trimming removed 11 bases at V and 5 bases at J, with 12 bases between. Germline loops: CDR1 SEHNR, CDR2 FQNEAQ (reference sequence). In DNA form, the CDR3 reads TGTGCCGTGGACTCCAGGGAGACCCAGTACTTC. Protein product: CAVDSRETQYF.

This clonotype was seen a few times. This chain joins TRBV20-1 and TRBJ2-5, with a tentative D call TRBD2 (6 bases). Deletions cut 5 bases from V and 5 bases from J, with 15 bases between. CDR3 size: 13 residues. Germline assignment: CDR1 DFQATT and CDR2 SNEGSKA (reference sequence). Written as DNA, the CDR3 is TGCAGTGCTTATTACGGGGGTTCGGAGACCCAGTACTTC. Protein: CSAYYGGSETQYF.

The V and J genes are TRBV3-1 and TRBJ2-1; 7 nucleotides line up with TRBD2. Germline-derived CDR1 and CDR2 are LGHDT and YNNKEL (reference sequence). This CDR3 is 16 amino acids long. The V and J ends lost 4 bases and 6 bases, in that order; junction bases with no gene match: 12. In nucleotides, the CDR3 is TGTGCCAGCAGCCCTGGGGGGACTATTCTAATCAATGAGCAGTTCTTC. Translated, it gives CASSPGGTILINEQFF.

This rearrangement joins TRBV5-1 to TRBJ2-4; TRBD1 matches 9 bases. The CDR3 is 14 residues long. V dropped 4 bases and J dropped 8; count of bases not matched to a gene: 7. CDR1 and CDR2 (germline): SGHRS, YFSETQ. CDR3 nucleotides: TGCGCCAGCAGCGCGGACAGGGGATTGGACATTCAGTACTTC. Encoded protein: CASSADRGLDIQYF.

Only one count was recorded for this clonotype. The chain carries TRBV6-5 and TRBJ2-2; no definite D call. Trimming took 0 bases from V and 0 from J, leaving 14 bases between them. Per germline, CDR1 MNHEY and CDR2 SVGAGI. The CDR3 runs 18 residues. CDR3 amino acids: CASSYSNPHTANTGELFF. CDR3 nucleotides: TGTGCCAGCAGTTACTCGAACCCCCACACAGCGAACACCGGGGAGCTGTTTTTT.

V usage is TRBV4-2 and J usage is TRBJ1-1, with no clear D. V was clipped by 3 bases and J by 3 bases, with 17 bases between them. This CDR3 contains 16 residues. Germline V gene sequence: CDR1 LGHNA, CDR2 YNFKEQ. CDR3: CASSQTASVMDTEAFF. CDR3 DNA: TGTGCCAGCAGCCAGACGGCGTCTGTAATGGACACTGAAGCTTTCTTT.

This chain uses TRBV14 with TRBJ2-2; D may be TRBD1 (6 bases). Trimming cost V 3 bases and J 4 bases, with 9 bases left between them. Germline-derived CDR1 and CDR2 are SGHDN and FVKESK. This CDR3 contains 14 residues. CDR3 nucleotides: TGTGCCAGCAGCCAGAACAGGGCCACCGGGGAGCTGTTTTTT. It specifies CASSQNRATGELFF.

The J gene is TRBJ2-1, the V gene TRBV7-9; no clear D. The germline V and J ends were trimmed by 0 bases and 4 bases, with 13 bases remaining between them. This CDR3 contains 16 residues. Germline assignment: CDR1 SEHNR and CDR2 FQNEAQ (reference sequence). In DNA form, the CDR3 reads TGTGCCAGCAGCTTAGCCCCGTCCCCCTCTTACAATGAGCAGTTCTTC. Residues: CASSLAPSPSYNEQFF.

The chain is built from TRBV2 and TRBJ1-2; 8 bases line up with TRBD1. The CDR3 covers 15 residues. Germline CDR1 SNHLY, CDR2 FYNNEI. Unmatched junction bases numbered 13, after V lost 5 bases and J lost 8 bases. Here the CDR3 DNA reads TGTGCCAGCAGTTACGCGACAGGGGATTGGGTCGGCTACACCTTC. Protein: CASSYATGDWVGYTF.

J is TRBJ2-1 and V is TRBV3-1; 10 nucleotides match TRBD2. This CDR3 region has 16 residues. V lost 4 bases, J lost 4 bases, and 7 bases stayed unmatched. CDR1 is LGHDT, CDR2 YNNKEL, per germline (reference sequence). CDR3: CASSPRTSGIYNEQFF. CDR3 DNA sequence: TGTGCCAGCAGCCCGCGAACTAGCGGGATATACAATGAGCAGTTCTTC.

This sequence joins TRBV4-1 and TRBJ1-2; a weak D match, TRBD1 (5 bases). This CDR3 spans 15 amino acids. Germline V gene lookup returns CDR1 MGHRA and CDR2 YSYEKL. V lost 3 bases, J lost 8 bases, and 19 bases lay in between. The DNA of the CDR3 is TGCGCCAGCAGCCACCCAGCCGGGGGAACTCGGGGCTACACCTTC. Its protein product is CASSHPAGGTRGYTF.